This record concerns one T cell receptor beta chain sequence. This entry comes from a study of T cell changes during pregnancy in multiple sclerosis. Per the germline V gene, CDR1 is LNHDA and CDR2 is SQIVND (reference sequence). This CDR3 contains 15 residues. The junction had 9 bases not matched to a gene; V was cut back by 5 bases and J by 4 bases. TCRdb's table, derived via immunoSEQ multiplex PCR, lists solely in-frame clones and lacks some. The sample holds 20,000 to 25,000 clones, roughly 86% seen once. This material consisted of CD8+ T cells from peripheral blood mononuclear cells, taken in the first trimester of pregnancy. This TCR derives from a female donor in good health, enrolled as a control in a pregnancy study. This chain connects TRBV19 to TRBJ2-7; 9 nucleotides agree with TRBD1. The CDR3 spells CASSAGSTGGYEQYF. The DNA of the CDR3 is TGTGCCAGTAGTGCCGGATCGACAGGGGGGTACGAGCAGTACTTC.